This T cell receptor (beta chain) is from a study of graft-versus-host responses after intestinal transplantation. The overall study: Once they had received anti-thymocyte globulin induction, all recipients took tacrolimus and steroids for around 3 years.

TCRdb's table, derived via immunoSEQ multiplex PCR, lists solely in-frame clones and lacks some. The sample lists 85,000 to 100,000 clones, about 90% occurring once. This clone was picked up one time. What it binds is unknown. Trimming removed 8 bases from V and 8 bases from J; junction bases left unmatched: 2. Per the germline V gene, CDR1 is ENHRY and CDR2 is SYGVKD. The CDR3 covers 13 residues. Sample: unstimulated CD8+ T cells sorted from spleen or lymph node cells, taken before transplant. The TCR sequence derives from a human donor who was the organ donor for an intestinal transplant. V usage is TRBV10-3 and J usage is TRBJ1-6, with TRBD1 identical over 11 bases. The CDR3 spells CAIWTGGDSPLHF. As DNA, the CDR3 is TGTGCCATCTGGACAGGGGGCGATTCACCCCTCCACTTT.